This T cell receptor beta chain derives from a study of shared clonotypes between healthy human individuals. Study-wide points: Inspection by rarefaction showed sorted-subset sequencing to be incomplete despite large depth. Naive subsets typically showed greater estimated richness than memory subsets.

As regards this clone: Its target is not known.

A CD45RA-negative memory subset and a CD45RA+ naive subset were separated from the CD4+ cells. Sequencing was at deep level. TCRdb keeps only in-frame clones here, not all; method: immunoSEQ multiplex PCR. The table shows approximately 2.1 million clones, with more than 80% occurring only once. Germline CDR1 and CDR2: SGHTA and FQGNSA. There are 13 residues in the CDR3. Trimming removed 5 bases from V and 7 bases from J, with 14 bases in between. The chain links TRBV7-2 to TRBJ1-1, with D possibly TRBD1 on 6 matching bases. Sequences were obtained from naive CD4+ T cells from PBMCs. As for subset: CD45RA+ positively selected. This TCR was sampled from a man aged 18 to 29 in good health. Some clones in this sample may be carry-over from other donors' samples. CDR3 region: CASSEQGNGEAFF. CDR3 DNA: TGTGCCAGCAGCGAACAGGGAAACGGTGAAGCTTTCTTT.